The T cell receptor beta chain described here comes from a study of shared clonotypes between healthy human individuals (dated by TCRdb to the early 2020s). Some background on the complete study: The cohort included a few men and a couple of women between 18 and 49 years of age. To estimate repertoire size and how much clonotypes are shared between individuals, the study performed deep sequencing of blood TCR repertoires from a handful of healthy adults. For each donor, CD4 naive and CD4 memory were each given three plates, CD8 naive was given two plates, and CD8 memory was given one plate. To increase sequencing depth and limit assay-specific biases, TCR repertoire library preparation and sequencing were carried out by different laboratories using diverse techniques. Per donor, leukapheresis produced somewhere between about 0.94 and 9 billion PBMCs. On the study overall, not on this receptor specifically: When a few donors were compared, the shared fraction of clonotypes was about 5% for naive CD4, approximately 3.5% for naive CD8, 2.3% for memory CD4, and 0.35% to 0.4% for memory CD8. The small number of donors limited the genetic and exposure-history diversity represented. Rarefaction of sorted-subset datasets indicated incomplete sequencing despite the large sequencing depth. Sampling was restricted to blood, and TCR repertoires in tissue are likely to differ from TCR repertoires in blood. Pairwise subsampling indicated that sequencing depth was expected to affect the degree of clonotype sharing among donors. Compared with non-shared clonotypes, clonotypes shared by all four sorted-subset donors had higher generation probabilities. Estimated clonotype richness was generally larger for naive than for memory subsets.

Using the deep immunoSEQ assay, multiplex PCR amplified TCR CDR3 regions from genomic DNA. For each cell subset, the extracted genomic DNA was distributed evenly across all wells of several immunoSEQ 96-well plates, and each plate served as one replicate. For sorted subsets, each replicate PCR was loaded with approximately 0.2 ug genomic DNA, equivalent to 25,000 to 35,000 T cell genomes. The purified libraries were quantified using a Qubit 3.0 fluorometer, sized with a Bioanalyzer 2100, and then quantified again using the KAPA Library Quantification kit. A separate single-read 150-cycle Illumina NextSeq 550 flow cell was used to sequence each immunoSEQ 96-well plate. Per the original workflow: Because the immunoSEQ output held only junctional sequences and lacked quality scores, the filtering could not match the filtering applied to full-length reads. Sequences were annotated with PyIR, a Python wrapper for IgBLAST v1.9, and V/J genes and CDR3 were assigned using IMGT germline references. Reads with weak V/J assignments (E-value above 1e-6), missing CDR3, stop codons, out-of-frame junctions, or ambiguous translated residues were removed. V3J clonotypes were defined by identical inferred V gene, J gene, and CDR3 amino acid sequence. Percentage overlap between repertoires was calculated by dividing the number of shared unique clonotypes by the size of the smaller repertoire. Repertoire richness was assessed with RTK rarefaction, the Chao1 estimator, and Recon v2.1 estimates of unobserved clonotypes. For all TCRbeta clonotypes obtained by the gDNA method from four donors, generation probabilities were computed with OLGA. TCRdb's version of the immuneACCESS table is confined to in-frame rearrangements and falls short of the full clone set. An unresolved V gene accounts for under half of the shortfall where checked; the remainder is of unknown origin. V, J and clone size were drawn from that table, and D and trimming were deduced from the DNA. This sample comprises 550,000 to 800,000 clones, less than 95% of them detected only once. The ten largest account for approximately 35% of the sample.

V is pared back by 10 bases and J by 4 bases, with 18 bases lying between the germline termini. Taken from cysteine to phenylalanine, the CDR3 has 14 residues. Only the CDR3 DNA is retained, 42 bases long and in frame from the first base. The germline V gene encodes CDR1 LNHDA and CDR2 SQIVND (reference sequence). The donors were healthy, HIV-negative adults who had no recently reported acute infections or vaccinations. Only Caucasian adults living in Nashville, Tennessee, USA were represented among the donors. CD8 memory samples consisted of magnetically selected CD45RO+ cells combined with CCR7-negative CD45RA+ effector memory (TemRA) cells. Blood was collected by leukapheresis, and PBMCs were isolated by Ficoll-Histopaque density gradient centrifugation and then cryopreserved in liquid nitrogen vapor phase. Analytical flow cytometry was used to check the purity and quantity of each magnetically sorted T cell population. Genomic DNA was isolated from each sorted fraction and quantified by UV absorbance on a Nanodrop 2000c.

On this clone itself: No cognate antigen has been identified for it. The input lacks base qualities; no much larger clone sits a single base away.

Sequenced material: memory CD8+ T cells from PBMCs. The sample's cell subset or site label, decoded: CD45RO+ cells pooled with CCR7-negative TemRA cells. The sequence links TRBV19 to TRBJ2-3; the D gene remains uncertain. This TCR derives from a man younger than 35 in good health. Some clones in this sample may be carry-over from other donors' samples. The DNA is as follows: TGTGCCACCGAGTATGCCCCAGGAGCAGATACGCAGTATTTT. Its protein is CATEYAPGADTQYF. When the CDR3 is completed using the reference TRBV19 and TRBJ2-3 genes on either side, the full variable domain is DGGITQSPKYLFRKEGQNVTLSCEQNLNHDAMYWYRQDPGQGLRLIYYSQIVNDFQKGDIAEGYSVSREKKESFPLTVTSAQKNPTAFYLCATEYAPGADTQYFGPGTRLTVL.